Each of the 21 T cell receptor beta chains below was sequenced from the same sample in a study of vaccination effects on CD4 cells after COVID-19. After expansion with viral peptide pools in the ViraFEST assay, antigen-specific CD4+ T cells were sequenced. Subsequent to a culture period of about ten days, CD4+ T cells were isolated. Each person got two doses of an mRNA SARS-CoV-2 vaccine, BNT162b2 or mRNA-1273. Antigens of these TCRs are unknown. Assay: immunoSEQ multiplex PCR; the TCRdb copy retains only in-frame clones and omits some. This table has over 80,000 clones, under 80% appearing once. The sequenced sample was CD4+ T cells from PBMCs cultured with HCoV-OC43 spike peptides, obtained after COVID-19 vaccination. The subset is: HCoV-OC43 spike overlapping peptide pool stimulation. Source of these receptors: a human donor who received a COVID-19 vaccine.

This clone has just one count. J is TRBJ2-1 and V is TRBV27; TRBD1 is a possible D gene (6 bases). Trimming took off 5 bases at V and 8 bases at J, with 25 bases between the two ends. Germline V lookup: CDR1 MNHEY, CDR2 SMNVEV (reference sequence). The CDR3 consists of 17 residues. The CDR3 nucleotides are TGTGCCAGCAGTCCATCCAACAATCCCGACAGGTGGGATGAGCAGTTCTTC. As protein: CASSPSNNPDRWDEQFF.

This clone was observed a few times. This rearrangement joins TRBV6-5 to TRBJ1-1; unclear D gene. CDR3 length equals 14 residues. The V and J ends lost 3 bases and 5 bases respectively, with 13 bases between them. In germline, CDR1 is MNHEY, CDR2 SVGAGI. In DNA form, the CDR3 reads TGTGCCAGCAGTTATACGGGAGGGAGAACTGAAGCTTTCTTT. Encoded protein: CASSYTGGRTEAFF.

This chain joins TRBV3-1 (or the pseudogene TRBV3-2) and TRBJ1-2; the match to TRBD1 covers 9 bases. The V segment lost 4 bases and the J segment 8 bases; nucleotides outside the gene matches: 11. This CDR3 comprises 15 residues. CDR1 is LGHDT and CDR2 is YNNKEL in the germline V gene (reference sequence). The CDR3 region has the DNA TGTGCCAGCAGCCTTTCAACGGACAGGGGTAGAGGCTACACCTTC. Amino acid sequence: CASSLSTDRGRGYTF.

The gene calls are TRBV20-1 and TRBJ2-2, with no clear D. The germline CDR1 and CDR2 sequences are DFQATT and SNEGSKA (reference sequence). This CDR3 is built from 14 residues. V lost 3 bases to trimming and J lost 1 base, with 9 bases between them. The chain's CDR3 is CSASRLGNTGELFF. DNA for the CDR3: TGCAGTGCTAGTCGGTTAGGGAACACCGGGGAGCTGTTTTTT.

This clone was detected only once. The chain employs TRBV19 and TRBJ2-5; TRBD1 or TRBD2 may be the D gene (6 bases each). Germline CDR1 and CDR2: LNHDA and SQIVND (reference sequence). Trimming cost V 2 bases and J 4 bases, with 23 bases left between them. CDR3 length: 18 residues. The CDR3, as DNA: TGTGCCAGTAGTATAAAAGGGGGGCGAAGATTATCCGGAGAGACCCAGTACTTC. This translates into CASSIKGGRRLSGETQYF.

The V gene is TRBV30, the J gene TRBJ2-5; D is unclear. The germline gives CDR1 GTSNPN, CDR2 SVGIG (reference sequence). The CDR3 has 12 amino acids. The V end lost 0 bases, the J end lost 7 bases, and 9 bases lay between the germline ends. The CDR3 loop reads CAWSVASGTQYF. In DNA, the CDR3 is TGTGCCTGGAGTGTAGCGTCCGGGACCCAGTACTTC.

The sample holds a few counts of this clone. The rearrangement links TRBV3-1 (or the pseudogene TRBV3-2) to TRBJ1-3, with a weak D call TRBD1 (5 bases). This CDR3 has 17 amino acids. CDR1 LGHDT and CDR2 YNNKEL come from the germline V gene (reference sequence). V was clipped by 0 bases and J by 4 bases, with 16 bases between them. The CDR3 DNA sequence: TGTGCCAGCAGCCAAGATCTGGGGCGTATTCGAGGAAACACCATATATTTT. This encodes CASSQDLGRIRGNTIYF.

The chain is built from TRBV7-2 and TRBJ2-7, with 9 nucleotides matching TRBD2. From germline, CDR1 is SGHTA and CDR2 FQGNSA. The CDR3 sequence is 14 residues long. V gave up 5 bases and J gave up 3 bases; unmatched junction bases: 5. The CDR3 loop reads CASSLGLANYEQYV. The CDR3 DNA sequence: TGTGCCAGCAGCCTTGGACTAGCGAACTACGAGCAGTACGTC.

The V call is TRBV5-8, the J call TRBJ1-1; the match to TRBD1 covers 9 bases. CDR1 is SGHTS and CDR2 is YDEGEE in the germline V gene. This CDR3 has 14 residues. The junction had 2 bases not matched to a gene; V was cut back by 2 bases and J by 3 bases. Written as DNA, the CDR3 is TGTGCCAGCAGCTTTTACAGGGGGCACACTGAAGCTTTCTTT. Its translation: CASSFYRGHTEAFF.

The CDR3 here is CASSRGTDSPLHF. The CDR3 nucleotides are TGTGCCAGTAGTAGGGGGACCGATTCACCCCTCCACTTT. The J gene is TRBJ1-6, the V gene TRBV19, with D perhaps TRBD1 (5 bases). V dropped 4 bases and J dropped 8 bases, with 9 bases sitting between them. Germline lookup yields CDR1 LNHDA and CDR2 SQIVND (reference sequence). The CDR3 runs 13 residues.

CDR3 bases: TGCGCCAGCAGAGACAGGGGGCGCATTGGCACTGAAGCTTTCTTT. As protein: CASRDRGRIGTEAFF. The chain uses TRBV10-2 and TRBJ1-1; 10 positions agree with TRBD1. The CDR3 runs 15 residues. The germline V gene has CDR1 WSHSY and CDR2 SAAADI. Unmatched junction bases numbered 8, after V lost 6 bases and J lost 4 bases.

The chain combines TRBV12-3 or TRBV12-4 with TRBJ2-4; D perhaps matches TRBD1 (6 bases). Between the trimmed V and J ends, which lost 5 bases and 10 bases, there was a span of 15 bases. This CDR3 contains 13 residues. The CDR3 here is CASSTRDTNIQYF. For the CDR3, the DNA is TGTGCCAGCAGTACTCGGGACACTAATATTCAGTACTTC.

This clone showed up just once. DNA for the CDR3: TGTGCCAGCAGCTACAGGGGCGATTCTAACTATGGCTACACCTTC. It codes for CASSYRGDSNYGYTF. The V gene is TRBV5-8, the J gene TRBJ1-2, with TRBD1 identical over 7 bases. The V segment lost 3 bases and the J segment 0 bases; nucleotides outside the gene matches: 5. Germline-derived CDR1 and CDR2 are SGHTS and YDEGEE. This CDR3 spans 15 amino acids.

This clone was seen a handful of times. The chain couples TRBV9 to TRBJ1-5, with D unresolved. CDR1 and CDR2 from the germline V gene are SGDLS and YYNGEE. Trimming took 5 bases from V and 4 from J, leaving 13 bases between them. CDR3 length: 14 residues. The CDR3 region is CASSPLGSNQPQHF. The CDR3 DNA is TGTGCCAGCAGTCCACTCGGCAGTAATCAGCCCCAGCATTTT.

V is TRBV27 and J is TRBJ1-4, with TRBD1 identical over 8 bases. Per the germline V gene, CDR1 is MNHEY and CDR2 is SMNVEV (reference sequence). The CDR3 sequence is 17 residues long. The ends lost 4 bases at V and 0 bases at J; junction bases unmatched: 7. The CDR3 reads CASSSRTGYATNEKLFF. For the CDR3, the DNA is TGTGCCAGCAGTTCTCGGACAGGGTATGCAACTAATGAAAAACTGTTTTTT.

The rearrangement uses TRBV5-1 and TRBJ2-3, with a tentative D call TRBD2 (5 bases). Trimming shortened V by 4 bases and J by 7 bases, and 25 bases separated the two germline ends. Germline-derived CDR1 and CDR2 are SGHRS and YFSETQ. CDR3 size: 17 residues. The CDR3 DNA follows: TGCGCCAGCAGCACCCGCCCGGGATCGGACTCCTTGAATACGCAGTATTTT. Amino acid sequence: CASSTRPGSDSLNTQYF.

For the CDR3, the DNA is TGTGCCAGCAGTTTGCGATTCTCTGGAAACACCATATATTTT. Its protein is CASSLRFSGNTIYF. V is TRBV28 and J is TRBJ1-3; D ambiguous. The CDR3 has 14 amino acids. Trimming took 3 bases from V and 0 from J, leaving 6 bases between them. Germline V gene lookup returns CDR1 MDHEN and CDR2 SYDVKM.

In this sample, this clone turned up a few times. The gene calls are TRBV4-3 and TRBJ2-2; D is perhaps TRBD2 (6 bases). Germline CDR1 and CDR2: LGHNA and YSLEER. Trimming took off 1 base at V and 6 bases at J, with 12 bases between the two ends. The CDR3 totals 15 residues. The CDR3 sequence: CASSQVKEGSGELFF. For the CDR3, the DNA is TGCGCCAGCAGCCAAGTAAAGGAGGGGTCCGGGGAGCTGTTTTTT.

The chain employs TRBV5-1 and TRBJ2-1, with D maybe TRBD2 (6 bases). The germline V and J ends were trimmed by 7 bases and 9 bases, with 20 bases remaining between them. Germline assignment: CDR1 SGHRS and CDR2 YFSETQ. This CDR3 comprises 14 residues. The CDR3 region is CASFTGGSRGEQFF. CDR3 nucleotide sequence: TGCGCCAGCTTTACCGGGGGATCCCGTGGTGAGCAGTTCTTC.

This chain connects TRBV6-6 to TRBJ1-4; 9 bases are a match to TRBD1. This CDR3 contains 15 residues. The germline V gene has CDR1 MNHNY and CDR2 SVGAGI (reference sequence). V trimming: 6 bases; J trimming: 4 bases; junction bases outside the gene matches: 6. The CDR3 is CASSEPGQGNEKLFF. CDR3 nucleotide sequence: TGTGCCAGCAGCGAACCGGGACAGGGTAATGAAAAACTGTTTTTT.

A note on this clone: Compared with germline, one end of the junction differs, possibly owing to a read error. The V and J genes are TRBV12-3 or TRBV12-4 and TRBJ1-2, with D maybe TRBD1 (5 bases). The CDR3 contains 11 residues. As DNA, the CDR3 is TGTGCCAGCAGCCGCGACAGAGTAGGTTTCTTC. This gives the protein CASSRDRVGFF.